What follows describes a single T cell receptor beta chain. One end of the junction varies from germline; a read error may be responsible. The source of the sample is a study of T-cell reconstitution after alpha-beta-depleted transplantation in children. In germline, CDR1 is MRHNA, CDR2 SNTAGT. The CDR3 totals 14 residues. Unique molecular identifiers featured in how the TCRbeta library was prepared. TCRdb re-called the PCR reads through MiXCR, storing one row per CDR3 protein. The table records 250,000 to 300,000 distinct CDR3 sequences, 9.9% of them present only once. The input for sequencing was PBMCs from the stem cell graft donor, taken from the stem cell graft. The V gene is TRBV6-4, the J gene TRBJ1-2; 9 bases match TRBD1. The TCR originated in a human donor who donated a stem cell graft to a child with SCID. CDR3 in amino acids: CASSDSRGQGIPFF. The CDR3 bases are TGTGCCAGCAGTGACTCGAGGGGACAGGGAATTCCTTTCTTC.